The rows below give T cell receptor beta chains drawn from one sample of a study of CD8 T cells in ankylosing spondylitis. Using its own MiXCR run on the 5' RACE reads, TCRdb lists one record per CDR3 protein. Among about 240,000 distinct CDR3 sequences listed, approximately 10% were seen once. Source material: blood, either unsorted or a sorted T cell fraction (not recorded which). The receptors derive from a male donor with ankylosing spondylitis or in good health (not recorded which). Each CDR3 is given without its conserved first and last residue. Size is omitted from some rows. Given values are once, few, many or a class for expanded clones.

clone_size | j_call | v_call | cdr3_aa
many | TRBJ1-4 | TRBV4-1 | ASSPKQGPTNEKLF
few | TRBJ2-7 | TRBV7-6 | ASSPSGGGYEQY
many | TRBJ2-6 | TRBV4-2 | ASSQDLGSGANVLT
- | TRBJ1-1 | TRBV7-2 | ASSLVLGTNTEAF
many | TRBJ2-1 | TRBV20-1 | SARDIEPTRGEQF
many | TRBJ2-1 | TRBV5-1 | ASNTDLNNEQF
few | TRBJ2-1 | TRBV7-6 | ASSRETSGYNEQF
few | TRBJ2-7 | TRBV7-9 | ASRRSVQGAHEQY
many | TRBJ2-1 | TRBV10-3 | AISFESPPGEQF
many | TRBJ2-7 | TRBV5-6 | ASSIPGTRNNEQY
- | TRBJ2-3 | TRBV5-1 | ASSFEGSTDTQY
many | TRBJ2-7 | TRBV5-5 | ASSLEPPGEQY
- | TRBJ2-3 | TRBV5-1 | ASSLAGTGGADTQY
many | TRBJ1-1 | TRBV20-1 | SARDWGGMNTEAF
many | TRBJ2-7 | TRBV12-3/TRBV12-4 | ASQRGSYEQY
many | TRBJ2-1 | TRBV11-2 | ASSRVGAGASPQNEQF
- | TRBJ2-3 | TRBV6-4 | ASSASPTDAQY
many | TRBJ1-1 | TRBV3-1 | ASSPGAGLLMNTEAF
- | TRBJ1-5 | TRBV7-2 | ASSLAGTGVNQPQH
- | TRBJ2-1 | TRBV21-1 | ASSTRTPEQF
- | TRBJ1-5 | TRBV18 | ASSPPGQGAMNNQPQH
many | TRBJ2-1 | TRBV5-1 | ASSLGQPDNEQF
many | TRBJ2-7 | TRBV12-3/TRBV12-4 | ASSFNTYEQY
- | TRBJ2-7 | TRBV7-8 | ASRPPGWSSYEQY
many | TRBJ2-1 | TRBV5-1 | ASSRDSGSSSYNEQF
many | TRBJ1-5 | TRBV12-3/TRBV12-4 | ASRMGSQPQH